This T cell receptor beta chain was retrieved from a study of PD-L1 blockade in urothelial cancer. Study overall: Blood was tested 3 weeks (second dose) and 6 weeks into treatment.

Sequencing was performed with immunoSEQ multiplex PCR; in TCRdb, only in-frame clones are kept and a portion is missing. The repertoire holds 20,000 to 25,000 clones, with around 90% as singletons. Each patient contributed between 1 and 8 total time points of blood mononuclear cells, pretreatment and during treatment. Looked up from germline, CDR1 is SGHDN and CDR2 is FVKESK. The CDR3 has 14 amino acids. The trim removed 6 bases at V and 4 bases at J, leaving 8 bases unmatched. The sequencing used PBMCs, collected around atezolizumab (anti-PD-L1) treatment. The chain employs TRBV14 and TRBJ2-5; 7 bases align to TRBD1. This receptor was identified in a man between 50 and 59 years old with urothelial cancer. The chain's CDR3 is CASRSGTAGETQYF. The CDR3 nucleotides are TGTGCCAGCAGGTCCGGGACAGCTGGAGAGACCCAGTACTTC.